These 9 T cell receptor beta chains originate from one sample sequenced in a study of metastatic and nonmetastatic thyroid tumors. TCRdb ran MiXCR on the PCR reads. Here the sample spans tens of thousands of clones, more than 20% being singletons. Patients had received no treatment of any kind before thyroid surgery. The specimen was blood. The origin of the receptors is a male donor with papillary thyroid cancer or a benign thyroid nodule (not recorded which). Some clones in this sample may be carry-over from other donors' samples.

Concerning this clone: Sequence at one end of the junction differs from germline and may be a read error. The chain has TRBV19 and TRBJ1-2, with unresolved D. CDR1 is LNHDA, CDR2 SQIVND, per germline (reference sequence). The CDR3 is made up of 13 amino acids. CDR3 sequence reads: CASSDTEPYGYAF. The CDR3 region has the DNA TGTGCCAGTAGTGACACCGAACCCTACGGCTACGCCTTC.

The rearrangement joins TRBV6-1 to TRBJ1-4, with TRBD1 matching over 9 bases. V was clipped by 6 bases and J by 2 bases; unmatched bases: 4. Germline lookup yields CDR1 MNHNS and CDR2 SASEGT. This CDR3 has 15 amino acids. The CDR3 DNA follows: TGTGCCAGCAGCCCAACAGGGGGCACTAATGAAAAACTGTTTTTT. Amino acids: CASSPTGGTNEKLFF.

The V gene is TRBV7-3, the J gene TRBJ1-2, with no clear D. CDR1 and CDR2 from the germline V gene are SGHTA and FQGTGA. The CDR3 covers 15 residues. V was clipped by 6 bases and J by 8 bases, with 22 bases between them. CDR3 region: CASRHTTGPPGGYTF. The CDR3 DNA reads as TGTGCCAGCAGACACACCACGGGTCCACCGGGCGGCTACACCTTC.

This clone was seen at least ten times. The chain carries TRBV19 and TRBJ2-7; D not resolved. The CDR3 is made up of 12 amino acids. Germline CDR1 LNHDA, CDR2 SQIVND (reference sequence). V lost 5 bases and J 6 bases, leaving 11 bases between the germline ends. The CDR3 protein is CASSPRVGEQYF. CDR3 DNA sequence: TGTGCCAGTAGTCCCCGAGTTGGCGAGCAGTACTTC.

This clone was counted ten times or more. CDR3 protein: CASTSSGVGTQYF. The CDR3 nucleotides are TGTGCCAGCACCTCGAGCGGGGTGGGGACCCAGTACTTC. The gene calls are TRBV12-3 or TRBV12-4 and TRBJ2-5; 7 bases are a match to TRBD2. CDR3 length equals 13 residues. V was pared by 7 bases and J by 7 bases, with 9 bases of the junction left unmatched.

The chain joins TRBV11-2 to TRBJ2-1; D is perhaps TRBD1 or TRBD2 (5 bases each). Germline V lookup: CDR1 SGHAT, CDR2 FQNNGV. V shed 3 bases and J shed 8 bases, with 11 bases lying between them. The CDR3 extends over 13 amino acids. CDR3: CASSFIEGHEQFF. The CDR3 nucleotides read TGTGCCAGCAGCTTCATTGAGGGACATGAGCAGTTCTTC.

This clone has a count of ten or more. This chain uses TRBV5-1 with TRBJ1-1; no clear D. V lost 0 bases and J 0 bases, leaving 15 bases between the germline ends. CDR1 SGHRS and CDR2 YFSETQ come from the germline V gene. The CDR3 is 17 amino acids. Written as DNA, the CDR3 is TGCGCCAGCAGCTTGGGGTCGGCAGGAACTATGAACACTGAAGCTTTCTTT. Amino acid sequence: CASSLGSAGTMNTEAFF.

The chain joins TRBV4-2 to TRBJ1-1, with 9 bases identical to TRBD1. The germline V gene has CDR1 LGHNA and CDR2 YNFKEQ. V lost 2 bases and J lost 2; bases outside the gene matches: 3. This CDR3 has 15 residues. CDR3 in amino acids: CASSQRDRVNTEAFF. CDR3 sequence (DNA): TGTGCCAGCAGCCAAAGGGACAGGGTCAACACTGAAGCTTTCTTT.

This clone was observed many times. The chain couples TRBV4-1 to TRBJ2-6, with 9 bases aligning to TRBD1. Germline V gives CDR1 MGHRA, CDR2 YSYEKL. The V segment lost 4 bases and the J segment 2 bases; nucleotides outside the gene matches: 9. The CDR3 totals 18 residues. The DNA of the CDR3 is TGCGCCAGCAGCCCCAAAGTTACAGGGGGCGCTGGGGCCAACGTCCTGACTTTC. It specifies CASSPKVTGGAGANVLTF.